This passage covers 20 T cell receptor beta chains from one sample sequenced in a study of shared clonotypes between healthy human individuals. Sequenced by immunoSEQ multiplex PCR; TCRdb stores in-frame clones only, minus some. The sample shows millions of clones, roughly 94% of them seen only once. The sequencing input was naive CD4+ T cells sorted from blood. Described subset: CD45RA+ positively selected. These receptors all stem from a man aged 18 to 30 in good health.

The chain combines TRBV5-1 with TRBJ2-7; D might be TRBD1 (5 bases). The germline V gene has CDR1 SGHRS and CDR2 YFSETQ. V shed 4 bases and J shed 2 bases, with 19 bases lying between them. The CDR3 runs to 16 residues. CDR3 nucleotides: TGCGCCAGCAGCCCCCTCCGAGCAGGGCTGACCTACGAGCAGTACTTC. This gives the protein CASSPLRAGLTYEQYF.

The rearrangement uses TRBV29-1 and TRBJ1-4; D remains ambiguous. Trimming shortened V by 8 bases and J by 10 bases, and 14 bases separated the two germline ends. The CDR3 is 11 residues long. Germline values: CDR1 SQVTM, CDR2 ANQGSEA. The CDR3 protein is CSLTACRKLFF. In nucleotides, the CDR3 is TGCAGCCTTACTGCTTGTAGAAAACTGTTTTTT.

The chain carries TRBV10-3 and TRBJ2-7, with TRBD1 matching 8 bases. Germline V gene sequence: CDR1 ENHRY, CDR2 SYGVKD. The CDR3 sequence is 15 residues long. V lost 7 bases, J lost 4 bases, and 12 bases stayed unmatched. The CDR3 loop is CAITDGQGASYEQYF. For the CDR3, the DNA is TGTGCCATCACAGATGGGCAGGGGGCATCTTACGAGCAGTACTTC.

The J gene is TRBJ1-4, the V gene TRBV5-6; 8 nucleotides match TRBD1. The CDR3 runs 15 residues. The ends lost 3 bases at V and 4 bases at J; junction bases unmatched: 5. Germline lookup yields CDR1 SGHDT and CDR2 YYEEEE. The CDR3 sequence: CASSSRQGINEKLFF. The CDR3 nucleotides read TGTGCCAGCAGCTCGAGACAGGGGATTAATGAAAAACTGTTTTTT.

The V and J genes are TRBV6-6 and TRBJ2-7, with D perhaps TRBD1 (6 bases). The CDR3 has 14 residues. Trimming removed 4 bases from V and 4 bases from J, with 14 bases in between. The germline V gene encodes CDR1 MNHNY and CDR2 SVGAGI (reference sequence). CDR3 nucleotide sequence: TGTGCCAGCAGTTCGCACCGGGACACGTACGAGCAGTACTTC. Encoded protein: CASSSHRDTYEQYF.

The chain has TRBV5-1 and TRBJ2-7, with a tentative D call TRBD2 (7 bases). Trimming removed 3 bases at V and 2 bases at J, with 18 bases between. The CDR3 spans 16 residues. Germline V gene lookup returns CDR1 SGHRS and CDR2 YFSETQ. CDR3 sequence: CASSWAGAGQTYEQYF. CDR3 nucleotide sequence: TGCGCCAGCAGCTGGGCGGGGGCAGGGCAGACCTACGAGCAGTACTTC.

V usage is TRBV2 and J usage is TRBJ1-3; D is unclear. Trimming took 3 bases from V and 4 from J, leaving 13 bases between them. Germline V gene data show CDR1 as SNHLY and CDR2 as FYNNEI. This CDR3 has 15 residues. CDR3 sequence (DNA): TGTGCCAGCAGTGAGAACAACCTGAGAGGAAACACCATATATTTT. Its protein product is CASSENNLRGNTIYF.

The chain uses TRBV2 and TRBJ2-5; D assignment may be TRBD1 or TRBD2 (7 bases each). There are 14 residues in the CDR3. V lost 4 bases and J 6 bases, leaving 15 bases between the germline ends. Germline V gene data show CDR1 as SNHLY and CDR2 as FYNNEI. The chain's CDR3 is CASSVGEGAKTQYF. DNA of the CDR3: TGTGCCAGCAGTGTAGGGGAGGGGGCTAAGACCCAGTACTTC.

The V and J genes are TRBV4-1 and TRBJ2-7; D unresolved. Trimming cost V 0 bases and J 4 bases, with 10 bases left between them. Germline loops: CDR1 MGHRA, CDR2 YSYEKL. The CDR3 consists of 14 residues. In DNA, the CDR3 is TGCGCCAGCAGCCAAGAAATGGGCCCTTACGAGCAGTACTTC. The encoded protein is CASSQEMGPYEQYF.

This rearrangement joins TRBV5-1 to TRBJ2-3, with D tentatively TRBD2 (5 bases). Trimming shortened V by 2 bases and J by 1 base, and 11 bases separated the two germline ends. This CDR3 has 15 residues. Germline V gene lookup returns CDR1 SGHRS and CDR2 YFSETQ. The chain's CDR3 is CASSFEGPGTDTQYF. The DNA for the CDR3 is TGCGCCAGCAGCTTCGAGGGTCCCGGCACAGATACGCAGTATTTT.

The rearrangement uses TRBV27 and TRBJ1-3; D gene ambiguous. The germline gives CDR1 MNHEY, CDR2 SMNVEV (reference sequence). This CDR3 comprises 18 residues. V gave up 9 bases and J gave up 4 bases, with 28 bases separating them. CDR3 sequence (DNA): TGTGCCAGACTCTCACTCGAACATGGGCCCAAGGGAGGAAACACCATATATTTT. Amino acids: CARLSLEHGPKGGNTIYF.

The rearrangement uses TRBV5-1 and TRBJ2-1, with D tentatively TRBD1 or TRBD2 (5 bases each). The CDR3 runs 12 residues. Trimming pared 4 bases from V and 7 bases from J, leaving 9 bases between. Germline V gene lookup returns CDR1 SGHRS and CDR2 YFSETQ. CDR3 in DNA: TGCGCCAGCAGCGGGGGTCTTAATGAGCAGTTCTTC. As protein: CASSGGLNEQFF. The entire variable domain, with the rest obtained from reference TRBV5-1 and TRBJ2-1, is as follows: KAGVTQTPRYLIKTRGQQVTLSCSPISGHRSVSWYQQTPGQGLQFLFEYFSETQRNKGNFPGRFSGRQFSNSRSEMNVSTLELGDSALYLCASSGGLNEQFFGPGTRLTVL.

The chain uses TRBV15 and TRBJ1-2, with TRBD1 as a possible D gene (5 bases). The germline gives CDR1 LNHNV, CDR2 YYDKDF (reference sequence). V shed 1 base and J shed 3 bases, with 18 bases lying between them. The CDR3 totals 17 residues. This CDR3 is CATSRGAGRIIDYGYTF. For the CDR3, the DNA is TGTGCCACCAGCAGAGGGGCAGGGAGAATTATAGACTATGGCTACACCTTC.

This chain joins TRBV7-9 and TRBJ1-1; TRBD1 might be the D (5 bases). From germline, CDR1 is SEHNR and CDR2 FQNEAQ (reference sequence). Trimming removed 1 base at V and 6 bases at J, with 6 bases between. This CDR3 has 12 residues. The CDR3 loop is CASSLGGSEAFF. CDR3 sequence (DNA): TGTGCCAGCAGCTTAGGGGGCTCTGAAGCTTTCTTT.

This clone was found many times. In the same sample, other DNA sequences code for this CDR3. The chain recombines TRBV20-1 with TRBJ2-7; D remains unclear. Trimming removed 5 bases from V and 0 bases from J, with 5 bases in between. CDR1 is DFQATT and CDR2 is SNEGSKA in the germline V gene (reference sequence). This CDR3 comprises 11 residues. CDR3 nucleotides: TGCAGTGCTCCAGACTCCTACGAGCAGTACTTC. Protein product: CSAPDSYEQYF.

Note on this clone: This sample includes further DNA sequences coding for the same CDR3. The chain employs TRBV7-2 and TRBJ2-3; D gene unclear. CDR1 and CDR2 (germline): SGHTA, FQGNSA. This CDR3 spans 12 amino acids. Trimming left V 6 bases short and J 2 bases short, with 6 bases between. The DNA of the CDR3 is TGTGCCAGCAGTCAATCCACAGATACGCAGTATTTT. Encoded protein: CASSQSTDTQYF.

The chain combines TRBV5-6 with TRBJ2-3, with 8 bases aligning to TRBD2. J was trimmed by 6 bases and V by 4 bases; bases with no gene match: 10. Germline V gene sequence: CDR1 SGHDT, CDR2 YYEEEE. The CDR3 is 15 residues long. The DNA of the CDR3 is TGTGCCAGCAGCCCGGGACTAGAAAGGGGTGATACGCAGTATTTT. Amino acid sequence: CASSPGLERGDTQYF.

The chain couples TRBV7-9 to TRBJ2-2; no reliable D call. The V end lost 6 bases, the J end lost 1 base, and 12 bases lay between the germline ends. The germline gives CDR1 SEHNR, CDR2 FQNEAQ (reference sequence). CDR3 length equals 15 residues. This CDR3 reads CASRVIGRNTGELFF. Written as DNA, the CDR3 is TGTGCCAGCAGGGTAATTGGCAGGAACACCGGGGAGCTGTTTTTT. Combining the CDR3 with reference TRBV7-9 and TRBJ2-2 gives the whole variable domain DTGVSQNPRHKITKRGQNVTFRCDPISEHNRLYWYRQTLGQGPEFLTYFQNEAQLEKSRLLSDRFSAERPKGSFSTLEIQRTEQGDSAMYLCASRVIGRNTGELFFGEGSRLTVL.

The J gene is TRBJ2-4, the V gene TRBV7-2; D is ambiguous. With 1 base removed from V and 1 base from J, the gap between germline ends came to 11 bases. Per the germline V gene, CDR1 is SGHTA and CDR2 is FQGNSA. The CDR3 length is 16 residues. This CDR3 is CASSLGGPKAKNIQYF. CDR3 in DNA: TGTGCCAGCAGCTTAGGAGGCCCCAAGGCCAAAAACATTCAGTACTTC.

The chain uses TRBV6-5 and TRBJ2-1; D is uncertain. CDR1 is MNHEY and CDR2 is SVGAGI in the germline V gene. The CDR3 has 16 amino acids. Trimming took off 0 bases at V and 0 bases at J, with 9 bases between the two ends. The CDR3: CASSYSWLTSYNEQFF. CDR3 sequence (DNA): TGTGCCAGCAGTTACTCTTGGCTAACCTCCTACAATGAGCAGTTCTTC.